This T cell receptor (beta chain) was observed in a study of T cells in women clearing cervical HPV infection. Study summary: Women with histologically confirmed HPV16-related CIN3 or worse, 2 with invasive cancer, served as cases.

Remarks on this clone: One junction end does not reproduce the germline sequence, and a read error may be involved. The CDR3 end falls 3 residues outside the read, so it is completed with the germline J gene.

The repertoire was sequenced with immunoSEQ multiplex PCR; TCRdb's copy has only in-frame clones and lacks some. This table holds 31,000 or so clones. This CDR3 is 12 amino acids long. CDR1 and CDR2 from the germline V gene are GTSNPN and SVGIG (reference sequence). The sequence was collected from a woman between 18 and 75 years old with a cervical HPV16 infection that either progressed to CIN3+ or cleared (not recorded which). Input material: blood buffy coat. The rearrangement links TRBV30 to TRBJ1-2; 7 nucleotides line up with TRBD1. The sequenced part of the CDR3 DNA is TGTGCCCGGAGCCCACAGGGGTATGGC. This codes for CARSPQGYG. The full CDR3 is CARSPQGYGYTF.